This T cell receptor (beta chain) was documented in a study of T cell responses to AZD1222 COVID-19 vaccine. Overall study: Second-dose intervals of approximately 4 or approximately 12 weeks were pooled.

This clone was observed once. Antigen: not known. The CDR3 is 17 residues long. Trimming removed 1 base at V and 1 base at J, with 15 bases between. Looked up from germline, CDR1 is MNHNS and CDR2 is SASEGT. General observations from the study: Among those given AZD1222, only five to seven were seropositive at baseline.

Sequenced by immunoSEQ multiplex PCR; TCRdb stores in-frame clones only, minus some. The table has about 120,000 clones, around 81% seen once. The clonotype was recovered from an adult in good health. This chain uses TRBV6-1 with TRBJ2-3, with D hard to call. Here the sequenced sample was peripheral blood, taken on day 0 of AZD1222 vaccination. The CDR3 region is CASSEGAGRIRTDTQYF. In DNA, the CDR3 is TGTGCCAGCAGTGAAGGTGCAGGAAGGATCCGCACAGATACGCAGTATTTT.